This T cell receptor (beta chain) is from a study of blood T cell repertoires in COVID-19. V gave up 0 bases and J gave up 0 bases; unmatched junction bases: 12. This CDR3 contains 18 residues. Germline CDR1 and CDR2: SQVTM and ANQGSEA. Authors' processing steps: Amplification of reference gene primers provided the estimated nucleated cell counts. Clones were read by immunoSEQ multiplex PCR, and TCRdb kept only the in-frame ones, dropping some. V, J and clone size derive from that table, while D and trimming were established from the DNA sequence. Of about 280,000 clones listed, about 80% are singletons.

The receptor was derived from a woman between 50 and 59 years old who had recovered from COVID-19. Sequencing was done on a sample of peripheral blood. V gene TRBV29-1 combines with J gene TRBJ2-3; 7 bases agree with TRBD2. CDR3 region: CSVEDLMKRRGSTDTQYF. CDR3 DNA: TGCAGCGTTGAAGATCTGATGAAACGGCGGGGGAGCACAGATACGCAGTATTTT.